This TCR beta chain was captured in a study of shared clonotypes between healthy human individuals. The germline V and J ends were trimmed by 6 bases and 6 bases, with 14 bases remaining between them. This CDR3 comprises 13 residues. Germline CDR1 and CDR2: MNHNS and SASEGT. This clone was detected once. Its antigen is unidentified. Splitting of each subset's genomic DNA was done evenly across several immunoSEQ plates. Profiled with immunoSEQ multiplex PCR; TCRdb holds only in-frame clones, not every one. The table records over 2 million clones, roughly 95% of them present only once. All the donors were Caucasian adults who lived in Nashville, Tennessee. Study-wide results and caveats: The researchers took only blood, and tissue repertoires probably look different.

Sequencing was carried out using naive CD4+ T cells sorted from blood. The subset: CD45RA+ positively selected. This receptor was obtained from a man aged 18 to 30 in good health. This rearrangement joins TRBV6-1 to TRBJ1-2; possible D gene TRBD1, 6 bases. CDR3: CASSLPGGDGYTF. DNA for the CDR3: TGTGCCAGCAGCCTCCCCGGGGGCGATGGCTACACCTTC.